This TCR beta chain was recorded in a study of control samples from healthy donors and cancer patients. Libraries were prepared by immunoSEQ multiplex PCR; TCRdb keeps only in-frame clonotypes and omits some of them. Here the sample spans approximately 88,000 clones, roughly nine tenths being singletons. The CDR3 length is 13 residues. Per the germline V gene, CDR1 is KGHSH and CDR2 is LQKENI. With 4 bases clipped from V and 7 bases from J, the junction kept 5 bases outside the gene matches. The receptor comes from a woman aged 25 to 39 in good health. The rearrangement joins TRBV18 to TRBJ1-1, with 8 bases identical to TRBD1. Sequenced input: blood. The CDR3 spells CASSLEGQGEAFF. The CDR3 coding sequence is TGTGCCAGCTCACTCGAAGGACAGGGTGAAGCTTTCTTT.